A single sample gave rise to the 12 T cell receptor beta chains below, sequenced in a study of T cell responses to AZD1222 COVID-19 vaccine. TCRdb keeps only in-frame clones here, not all; method: immunoSEQ multiplex PCR. The sample holds 50,000 to 65,000 clones, 65% to 90% seen once. Sequencing was performed on peripheral blood, taken 28 days after the second AZD1222 dose. These receptors were collected from an adult who received the AZD1222 COVID-19 vaccine.

This clone is labeled as medium-sized. The chain couples TRBV19 to TRBJ1-1; D is ambiguous. The V gene lost 4 bases and the J gene lost 2 bases, with 8 bases spanning the gap. Germline V gene sequence: CDR1 LNHDA, CDR2 SQIVND (reference sequence). The CDR3 has 13 amino acids. The CDR3 loop is CASSTRGNTEAFF. The CDR3 bases are TGTGCCAGTAGTACAAGAGGAAACACTGAAGCTTTCTTT. Looking up the rest from reference TRBV19 and TRBJ1-1 gives the full variable domain: DGGITQSPKYLFRKEGQNVTLSCEQNLNHDAMYWYRQDPGQGLRLIYYSQIVNDFQKGDIAEGYSVSREKKESFPLTVTSAQKNPTAFYLCASSTRGNTEAFFGQGTRLTVV.

V and J are TRBV7-2 and TRBJ1-6; possibly TRBD1 for D (5 bases). The CDR3 loop spans 15 amino acids. V shed 2 bases and J shed 5 bases, with 10 bases lying between them. The germline gives CDR1 SGHTA, CDR2 FQGNSA. CDR3 in DNA: TGTGCCAGCAGCTTAAGATCGGGACATAATTCACCCCTCCACTTT. Translated: CASSLRSGHNSPLHF.

V is TRBV12-3 or TRBV12-4 and J is TRBJ1-1; TRBD1 aligns across 7 bases. Trimming removed 4 bases from V and 1 base from J; junction bases left unmatched: 0. This CDR3 is 13 amino acids long. The CDR3 bases are TGTGCCAGCAGTTACAGGGGGAACACTGAAGCTTTCTTT. It translates to CASSYRGNTEAFF.

The rearrangement uses TRBV7-8 and TRBJ1-2, with 10 bases that match TRBD1. The CDR3 runs 17 residues. Trimming cost V 5 bases and J 3 bases; bases outside gene matches: 12. The germline gives CDR1 SGHVS, CDR2 FQNEAQ. Here the CDR3 reads CASSPRTTGGAYYGYTF. The CDR3, as DNA: TGTGCCAGCAGCCCACGTACGACAGGGGGCGCGTACTATGGCTACACCTTC.

The chain employs TRBV7-2 and TRBJ2-1; D possibly corresponds to TRBD2 (6 bases). The CDR3 totals 13 residues. V lost 5 bases and J lost 9, with 14 bases in between. Germline V lookup: CDR1 SGHTA, CDR2 FQGNSA. DNA for the CDR3: TGTGCCAGCAGCGGGCTGGGACTCGGTGAGCAGTTCTTC. Its translation is CASSGLGLGEQFF.

The J gene is TRBJ2-7, the V gene TRBV30; 9 bases fit TRBD1. Germline lookup yields CDR1 GTSNPN and CDR2 SVGIG (reference sequence). There are 14 residues in the CDR3. V was pared by 0 bases and J by 2 bases, with 2 bases of the junction left unmatched. The CDR3 bases are TGTGCCTGGAGTGTAGGGACAGGGCCCTACGAGCAGTACTTC. It specifies CAWSVGTGPYEQYF. The entire variable domain, with the rest obtained from reference TRBV30 and TRBJ2-7, is as follows: SQTIHQWPATLVQPVGSPLSLECTVEGTSNPNLYWYRQAAGRGLQLLFYSVGIGQISSEVPQNLSASRPQDRQFILSSKKLLLSDSGFYLCAWSVGTGPYEQYFGPGTRLTVT.

This rearrangement joins TRBV5-1 to TRBJ2-2, with TRBD1 identical over 8 bases. The V segment lost 4 bases and the J segment 0 bases; nucleotides outside the gene matches: 5. CDR3 length equals 16 residues. From germline, CDR1 is SGHRS and CDR2 YFSETQ. This CDR3 is CASSTTGGSNTGELFF. In nucleotides, the CDR3 is TGCGCCAGCAGCACCACAGGGGGATCGAACACCGGGGAGCTGTTTTTT.

This sequence joins TRBV5-1 and TRBJ2-3, with 9 bases aligning to TRBD2. The CDR3 loop spans 15 amino acids. V trimming: 2 bases; J trimming: 7 bases; junction bases outside the gene matches: 8. Germline values: CDR1 SGHRS, CDR2 YFSETQ. CDR3 nucleotide sequence: TGCGCCAGCAGCTTCGGCGGGAGGGTTGGAAATACGCAGTATTTT. This encodes CASSFGGRVGNTQYF.

The V gene is TRBV11-3, the J gene TRBJ2-7, with TRBD1 identical over 10 bases. The CDR3 runs to 14 residues. V lost 5 bases and J lost 5; bases outside the gene matches: 6. Per the germline V gene, CDR1 is SGHNT and CDR2 is YENEEA. CDR3 loop: CASSRDRGSNEQYF. In DNA, the CDR3 is TGTGCCAGCAGCCGGGACAGGGGTTCTAACGAGCAGTACTTC.

In this sample, this clone turned up a few times. The rearrangement links TRBV10-3 to TRBJ2-5; either TRBD1 or TRBD2 may supply D (5 bases each). The CDR3 extends over 13 amino acids. Germline CDR1 and CDR2: ENHRY and SYGVKD. V was clipped by 10 bases and J by 6 bases, with 18 bases between them. CDR3: CATRVPEGKTQYF. The CDR3 region has the DNA TGTGCCACTAGGGTGCCTGAGGGGAAGACCCAGTACTTC.

The gene calls are TRBV12-1 and TRBJ1-5; the table's D call of TRBD1 was not tested on the DNA. TRBV12-1 is a listed pseudogene. This CDR3 is 16 amino acids long. CDR3: CASSSGTPTRNQPQHF. As DNA, the CDR3 is TGTGCCAGCAGTTCCGGGACACCGACACGCAATCAGCCCCAGCATTTT.

This clone was seen a handful of times. CDR3 sequence reads: CASSLVTGRNQPQHF. DNA for the CDR3: TGCGCCAGCAGCTTGGTTACTGGCCGCAATCAGCCCCAGCATTTT. The rearrangement links TRBV5-1 to TRBJ1-5; no reliable D call. There are 15 residues in the CDR3. Per the germline V gene, CDR1 is SGHRS and CDR2 is YFSETQ. Trimming cost V 0 bases and J 2 bases, with 9 bases left between them.